This T cell receptor beta chain came from a study of shared clonotypes between healthy human individuals (dated by TCRdb to the early 2020s). Background for the entire study: The cohort comprised two women and a few men aged 18 to 49 years. Per donor, three plates each were used for CD4 naive and CD4 memory, two for CD8 naive, and one for CD8 memory. Blood TCR repertoires of a handful of healthy adults were deeply sequenced to estimate repertoire size and the extent of clonotype sharing between individuals. Libraries were prepared and TCR repertoires were sequenced by different laboratories using diverse techniques, in order to increase sequencing depth and limit assay-specific biases. Between about 0.9 and 10 billion PBMCs per donor were obtained by leukapheresis.

As regards this clone: Its antigen remains unidentified. No base qualities exist here, and no much larger clone lies one base off it. The same CDR3 arises from other DNA sequences in this sample as well.

Donors were healthy HIV-negative adults with no recently reported acute infections or vaccinations. Every donor was a Caucasian adult living in Nashville, Tennessee, USA. CD4+ T cells were enriched by magnetic negative selection; naive cells were then positively selected on CD45RA, and the negative fraction formed the memory subset. Blood was obtained by leukapheresis, after which PBMCs were separated by Ficoll-Histopaque density gradient centrifugation and cryopreserved in liquid nitrogen vapor phase. Purity and quantity of every magnetically sorted T cell population were checked by analytical flow cytometry. From each sorted fraction, genomic DNA was isolated and quantified by UV absorbance on a Nanodrop 2000c. Using the deep immunoSEQ assay, multiplex PCR amplified TCR CDR3 regions from genomic DNA. Extracted genomic DNA from each cell subset was spread evenly across all wells of several immunoSEQ 96-well plates, with each plate serving as a replicate. For sorted subsets, around 200 ng genomic DNA, equal to tens of thousands of T cell genomes, was loaded into each replicate PCR. Purified libraries were quantified with a Qubit 3.0 fluorometer, sized on a Bioanalyzer 2100, and re-quantified with the KAPA Library Quantification kit. A separate single-read 150-cycle Illumina NextSeq 550 flow cell was used to sequence each immunoSEQ 96-well plate. Per the source publication's procedure: Because only junctional sequences without quality scores were contained in the immunoSEQ output, filtering matching that applied to full-length reads could not be performed. To assign V/J genes and CDR3, sequences were annotated against IMGT germline references using PyIR, a Python wrapper for IgBLAST v1.9. Reads with weak V/J assignments (E-value above 1e-6), missing CDR3, stop codons, out-of-frame junctions, or ambiguous translated residues were removed. V3J clonotypes were defined as sequences sharing an identical inferred V gene, J gene, and CDR3 amino acid sequence. The percentage overlap between two repertoires was calculated by dividing the number of shared unique clonotypes by the size of the smaller repertoire. Three approaches were used to assess repertoire richness: RTK rarefaction, the Chao1 estimator, and Recon v2.1 estimates of unobserved clonotypes. For all TCRbeta clonotypes obtained by the gDNA method from a handful of donors, generation probabilities were computed with OLGA. TCRdb provides this immuneACCESS table in a form limited to in-frame rearrangements. Some clones are lacking; in checked studies, under half of them reflect an unresolved V gene, and why the rest are absent is not known. For V, J and clone size, that table is used; D and trimming come from the DNA. The sample table holds around 2.3 million clones, of which 95% were seen once. Of the sample, 0.1% to 0.15% falls within the top ten clones.

Results and caveats for the whole study, not just this receptor: Compared with non-shared clonotypes, clonotypes shared by all four sorted-subset donors had higher generation probabilities. Because the study included only a small number of donors, the genetic and exposure-history diversity represented was limited. Rarefaction of sorted-subset datasets indicated incomplete sequencing despite the large sequencing depth. Naive subsets generally had larger estimated clonotype richness than memory subsets did. Across four donors, about 4.5% of naive CD4, 3% to 3.5% of naive CD8, approximately 2.5% of memory CD4, and under 0.45% of memory CD8 clonotypes were shared. Pairwise subsampling indicated that sequencing depth was expected to affect the degree of clonotype sharing among donors. Sampling was restricted to blood, and TCR repertoires in tissue are likely to differ from TCR repertoires in blood.

The material sequenced was naive CD4+ T cells sorted from blood. The cell subset or site tag for this specimen amounts to: CD45RA+ positively selected. This clonotype was sampled from a young man in good health.

The DNA sequence follows: TGTGCCAGCAGTCAGGACAGAAATCAGCCCCAGCATTTT. Its coded protein is CASSQDRNQPQHF. Recombination linked TRBV6-5 to TRBJ1-5, and the D gene may be TRBD1, 6 bases matching. The V end loses 5 bases and the J end loses 4 bases, and a stretch of 9 bases separates them. The CDR3, from cysteine to phenylalanine, totals 13 residues. CDR3 DNA is the only sequence kept; it has 39 bases, read in frame from the first base. CDR1 and CDR2 are drawn from the germline V gene: MNHEY, SVGAGI.